These 31 T cell receptor beta chains came from one sample sequenced in a study of T cell responses to AZD1222 COVID-19 vaccine. Data came from immunoSEQ multiplex PCR; TCRdb stores just in-frame clones and leaves some out. The sample has under 200,000 clones, approximately 90% seen once; the top ten hold approximately 2%. This material consisted of peripheral blood, taken on day 0 of AZD1222 vaccination. Receptors originate from an adult in good health.

V usage is TRBV20-1 and J usage is TRBJ1-4, with D possibly matching TRBD1 (5 bases). Germline CDR1 and CDR2: DFQATT and SNEGSKA (reference sequence). Trimming stripped 2 bases from V and 10 bases from J, with 8 bases between. The CDR3 extends over 11 amino acids. Written as DNA, the CDR3 is TGCAGTGCTAGAAGGGGAGGAAAACTGTTTTTT. It yields the protein CSARRGGKLFF.

This chain joins TRBV7-2 and TRBJ1-1, with D perhaps matching TRBD1 (5 bases). The CDR3 sequence is 15 residues long. V was clipped by 4 bases and J by 1 base, with 13 bases between them. The V gene's germline CDR1 is SGHTA and CDR2 FQGNSA. For the CDR3, the DNA is TGTGCCAGCAGCTCGGGGCCTTACGAGAACACTGAAGCTTTCTTT. Translated, it gives CASSSGPYENTEAFF.

This chain uses TRBV4-3 with TRBJ2-6; possibly TRBD2 for D (5 bases). CDR1 LGHNA and CDR2 YSLEER come from the germline V gene. The CDR3 length is 16 residues. Trimming removed 4 bases at V and 0 bases at J, with 10 bases between. The CDR3 bases are TGCGCCAGCAGCCTAGTAGGGAGCTCTGGGGCCAACGTCCTGACTTTC. Residues: CASSLVGSSGANVLTF.

The chain combines TRBV5-5 with TRBJ2-1; D gene ambiguous. V dropped 1 base and J dropped 8 bases, with 7 bases sitting between them. The germline V gene has CDR1 SGHKS and CDR2 YYEKEE (reference sequence). The CDR3 consists of 12 residues. CDR3 residues: CASSLSVDEQFF. CDR3 DNA: TGTGCCAGCAGCTTGTCGGTCGATGAGCAGTTCTTC.

The chain carries TRBV14 and TRBJ2-3; no firm D call. Per the germline V gene, CDR1 is SGHDN and CDR2 is FVKESK. This CDR3 has 15 residues. The V and J ends lost 3 bases and 2 bases respectively, with 12 bases between them. CDR3 residues: CASSQNTANTDTQYF. CDR3 sequence (DNA): TGTGCCAGCAGCCAGAACACCGCTAACACAGATACGCAGTATTTT.

The chain uses TRBV29-1 and TRBJ1-4; TRBD1 is a possible D gene (5 bases). Germline V gene data show CDR1 as SQVTM and CDR2 as ANQGSEA. The CDR3 spans 14 residues. V was clipped by 2 bases and J by 10 bases, with 17 bases between them. The CDR3: CSVEPSAQGGKLFF. The DNA of the CDR3 is TGCAGCGTTGAACCGTCGGCTCAGGGAGGAAAACTGTTTTTT. Filled out from reference TRBV29-1 and TRBJ1-4, the complete variable domain reads SAVISQKPSRDICQRGTSLTIQCQVDSQVTMMFWYRQQPGQSLTLIATANQGSEATYESGFVIDKFPISRPNLTFSTLTVSNMSPEDSSIYLCSVEPSAQGGKLFFGSGTQLSVL.

Only a few counts were recorded for this clone. The V and J genes are TRBV29-1 and TRBJ1-1; no clear D. The V gene lost 3 bases and the J gene lost 0 bases, with 17 bases spanning the gap. Germline loops: CDR1 SQVTM, CDR2 ANQGSEA. This CDR3 has 16 residues. DNA for the CDR3: TGCAGCGTTGAGTTGGACGGACTGCATCTGAACACTGAAGCTTTCTTT. It yields the protein CSVELDGLHLNTEAFF.

V gene TRBV28 combines with J gene TRBJ1-1; D call uncertain. The CDR3 runs to 11 residues. Per germline, CDR1 MDHEN and CDR2 SYDVKM. The V end was cut by 4 bases, the J end by 7 bases, with 7 bases between. CDR3 nucleotides: TGTGCCAGCAGTTCCTACTTTGAAGCTTTCTTT. Translated: CASSSYFEAFF.

The chain has TRBV10-3 and TRBJ2-7, with 8 positions matching TRBD1. The CDR3 is made up of 16 amino acids. J gave up 2 bases and V 3 bases, and 9 bases lay outside the gene matches. From germline, CDR1 is ENHRY and CDR2 SYGVKD. The CDR3 protein is CAISEPGQGKAYEQYF. The CDR3 nucleotides read TGTGCCATCAGTGAACCCGGACAGGGAAAAGCCTACGAGCAGTACTTC.

The V call is TRBV7-2, the J call TRBJ2-3; 7 nucleotides line up with TRBD2. Germline V gene lookup returns CDR1 SGHTA and CDR2 FQGNSA. The CDR3 loop spans 18 amino acids. Losses at the gene ends were 5 bases for V and 6 bases for J; bases not matched to a gene: 20. The CDR3 loop is CASSRGPVGLVGGDTQYF. CDR3 DNA: TGTGCCAGCAGCCGGGGTCCGGTAGGACTAGTCGGTGGCGATACGCAGTATTTT. Together with reference TRBV7-2 and TRBJ2-3, the CDR3 gives the full variable domain: GAGVSQSPSNKVTEKGKDVELRCDPISGHTALYWYRQSLGQGLEFLIYFQGNSAPDKSGLPSDRFSAERTGGSVSTLTIQRTQQEDSAVYLCASSRGPVGLVGGDTQYFGPGTRLTVL.

This clone has a single count. The chain recombines TRBV5-8 with TRBJ2-7; 8 nucleotides line up with TRBD1. The CDR3 loop spans 15 amino acids. CDR1 and CDR2 (germline): SGHTS, YDEGEE. The J segment lost 1 base and the V segment lost 4 bases, leaving 7 bases of the junction unmatched. CDR3 DNA sequence: TGTGCCAGCAGCGTAGGACAGGGTAAATCCTACGAGCAGTACTTC. Amino acid sequence: CASSVGQGKSYEQYF.

The rearrangement uses TRBV27 and TRBJ1-1; 7 nucleotides line up with TRBD1. V lost 3 bases to trimming and J lost 7 bases; unmatched junction nucleotides: 8. The CDR3 has 14 residues. CDR1 is MNHEY, CDR2 SMNVEV, per germline (reference sequence). CDR3 loop: CASSFYRGPGEAFF. The CDR3 DNA reads as TGTGCCAGCAGTTTCTACAGGGGACCGGGTGAAGCTTTCTTT.

The V call is TRBV18, the J call TRBJ1-2; D not certain. This CDR3 spans 15 amino acids. V was trimmed by 1 base and J by 6 bases, leaving 15 bases between them. Germline V gives CDR1 KGHSH, CDR2 LQKENI. CDR3 region: CASSPLDGVADGYTF. CDR3 coding DNA: TGTGCCAGCTCACCACTGGACGGGGTAGCCGATGGCTACACCTTC. Variable domain in full (rest from reference TRBV18 and TRBJ1-2): NAGVMQNPRHLVRRRGQEARLRCSPMKGHSHVYWYRQLPEEGLKFMVYLQKENIIDESGMPKERFSAEFPKEGPSILRIQQVVRGDSAAYFCASSPLDGVADGYTFGSGTRLTVV.

The chain employs TRBV14 and TRBJ2-7; D gene unclear. The CDR3 spans 13 residues. The V gene lost 1 base and the J gene lost 4 bases, with 8 bases spanning the gap. In germline, CDR1 is SGHDN, CDR2 FVKESK. This CDR3 reads CASSQGLRYEQYF. CDR3 DNA: TGTGCCAGCAGCCAAGGGCTTAGGTACGAGCAGTACTTC.

The chain couples TRBV5-1 to TRBJ2-3; TRBD1 agrees at 7 bases. This CDR3 is built from 15 residues. Germline V lookup: CDR1 SGHRS, CDR2 YFSETQ. With V trimmed by 1 base and J by 1 base, 3 bases remained unmatched. The CDR3 loop is CASSLRGTGTDTQYF. CDR3 bases: TGCGCCAGCAGCTTGAGGGGGACAGGCACAGATACGCAGTATTTT. Combining the CDR3 with reference TRBV5-1 and TRBJ2-3 gives the whole variable domain KAGVTQTPRYLIKTRGQQVTLSCSPISGHRSVSWYQQTPGQGLQFLFEYFSETQRNKGNFPGRFSGRQFSNSRSEMNVSTLELGDSALYLCASSLRGTGTDTQYFGPGTRLTVL.

This clone was counted between two and nine times. The rearrangement joins TRBV15 to TRBJ2-5; weak D call: TRBD1 (5 bases). This CDR3 is 14 amino acids long. Trimming removed 0 bases at V and 4 bases at J, with 9 bases between. Germline CDR1 LNHNV, CDR2 YYDKDF (reference sequence). The CDR3 is CATSREVRGETQYF. CDR3 nucleotide sequence: TGTGCCACCAGCAGAGAAGTAAGGGGAGAGACCCAGTACTTC.

This clone was recorded only once. The V gene is TRBV29-1, the J gene TRBJ1-2; 11 bases map to TRBD1. The CDR3 length is 14 residues. Germline V lookup: CDR1 SQVTM, CDR2 ANQGSEA. Trimming took 6 bases from V and 0 from J; bases not matched to a gene: 3. The CDR3 is CSVGQGAPNYGYTF. The CDR3 region has the DNA TGCAGCGTCGGACAGGGGGCGCCTAACTATGGCTACACCTTC.

The V and J genes are TRBV19 and TRBJ1-2, with TRBD1 matching 12 bases. CDR1 is LNHDA and CDR2 is SQIVND in the germline V gene (reference sequence). The ends lost 3 bases at V and 5 bases at J; junction bases unmatched: 10. There are 17 residues in the CDR3. The CDR3 DNA sequence: TGTGCCAGTAGTATGGGCCGGGACAGGGGGCTAGGATATGGCTACACCTTC. As protein: CASSMGRDRGLGYGYTF. The full variable domain, rest sourced from reference TRBV19 and TRBJ1-2, is DGGITQSPKYLFRKEGQNVTLSCEQNLNHDAMYWYRQDPGQGLRLIYYSQIVNDFQKGDIAEGYSVSREKKESFPLTVTSAQKNPTAFYLCASSMGRDRGLGYGYTFGSGTRLTVV.

The J gene is TRBJ2-7, the V gene TRBV6-5; 10 nucleotides align to TRBD1. The CDR3 consists of 15 residues. V trimming: 7 bases; J trimming: 2 bases; junction bases outside the gene matches: 8. Germline CDR1 and CDR2: MNHEY and SVGAGI. As DNA, the CDR3 is TGTGCCAGCACTCGCGACAGGGGGCGCACCTACGAGCAGTACTTC. This encodes CASTRDRGRTYEQYF.

The chain joins TRBV7-3 to TRBJ2-1; possibly TRBD2 for D (6 bases). The CDR3 consists of 16 residues. CDR1 is SGHTA and CDR2 is FQGTGA in the germline V gene. V lost 6 bases, J lost 0 bases, and 15 bases lay in between. CDR3 residues: CASRPGSGSSYNEQFF. CDR3 nucleotide sequence: TGTGCCAGCAGACCCGGGAGCGGTAGCTCCTACAATGAGCAGTTCTTC. The whole variable domain, filled in from reference TRBV7-3 and TRBJ2-1, reads GAGVSQTPSNKVTEKGKYVELRCDPISGHTALYWYRQSLGQGPEFLIYFQGTGAADDSGLPNDRFFAVRPEGSVSTLKIQRTERGDSAVYLCASRPGSGSSYNEQFFGPGTRLTVL.

The rearrangement joins TRBV10-3 to TRBJ2-7; no firm D call. This CDR3 comprises 15 residues. Germline lookup yields CDR1 ENHRY and CDR2 SYGVKD. V was clipped by 6 bases and J by 2 bases, with 17 bases between them. CDR3 loop: CAISQDTLQTYEQYF. The CDR3 coding sequence is TGTGCCATCAGCCAAGACACTCTCCAAACCTACGAGCAGTACTTC.

The CDR3 DNA reads TGTGCCAGCAGCATTGGGACAGGGTTAAACACTGAAGCTTTCTTT. Translated, it gives CASSIGTGLNTEAFF. The J gene is TRBJ1-1, the V gene TRBV7-9; 9 bases are a match to TRBD1. This CDR3 contains 15 residues. Trimming cost V 5 bases and J 2 bases; bases outside gene matches: 6. Germline CDR1 is SEHNR and CDR2 is FQNEAQ (reference sequence). Based on the CDR3 plus reference TRBV7-9 and TRBJ1-1, the full variable domain is DTGVSQNPRHKITKRGQNVTFRCDPISEHNRLYWYRQTLGQGPEFLTYFQNEAQLEKSRLLSDRFSAERPKGSFSTLEIQRTEQGDSAMYLCASSIGTGLNTEAFFGQGTRLTVV.

CDR3 nucleotides: TGTGCCAGCAGTCCCCTTCGGGGACAAGAGACCCAGTACTTC. Its translation is CASSPLRGQETQYF. The chain couples TRBV6-2 or TRBV6-3 to TRBJ2-5; tentative D call: TRBD2 (5 bases). V lost 5 bases to trimming and J lost 2 bases, with 12 bases between them. CDR3 size: 14 residues. Germline V gene lookup returns CDR1 MNHEY and CDR2 SVGEGT.

The chain combines TRBV7-2 with TRBJ1-4, with TRBD1 matching 9 bases. The CDR3 loop spans 15 amino acids. CDR1 and CDR2 (germline): SGHTA, FQGNSA. J gave up 7 bases and V 1 base, and 4 bases lay outside the gene matches. The chain's CDR3 is CASSLVGTGREKLFF. The CDR3 DNA reads TGTGCCAGCAGCTTAGTAGGGACAGGGCGTGAAAAACTGTTTTTT.

The chain has TRBV30 and TRBJ2-7; 7 bases are shared with TRBD1. V lost 3 bases to trimming and J lost 4 bases; unmatched junction nucleotides: 15. Germline V CDR1 and CDR2: GTSNPN, SVGIG (reference sequence). The CDR3 loop spans 16 amino acids. Here the CDR3 DNA reads TGTGCCTGGAGGATCCCAGACAGGGTTAGAGGGTACGAGCAGTACTTC. It specifies CAWRIPDRVRGYEQYF.

V is TRBV7-2 and J is TRBJ2-1; D is ambiguous. Trimming removed 1 base at V and 9 bases at J, with 10 bases between. Germline CDR1 SGHTA, CDR2 FQGNSA. CDR3 length: 13 residues. The CDR3: CASSLGGLGEQFF. Written as DNA, the CDR3 is TGTGCCAGCAGCTTAGGAGGTCTGGGTGAGCAGTTCTTC.

This chain joins TRBV5-6 and TRBJ1-1, with D hard to call. In germline, CDR1 is SGHDT, CDR2 YYEEEE. Trimming cost V 6 bases and J 4 bases, with 13 bases left between them. CDR3 length: 13 amino acids. CDR3 loop: CASTLPPGTEAFF. CDR3 nucleotides: TGTGCCAGCACCCTTCCCCCCGGCACTGAAGCTTTCTTT.

V is TRBV7-3 and J is TRBJ2-7; D perhaps matches TRBD1 (6 bases). Germline CDR1 and CDR2: SGHTA and FQGTGA. V dropped 5 bases and J dropped 7 bases, with 18 bases sitting between them. The CDR3 is made up of 14 amino acids. CDR3 in DNA: TGTGCCAGCAGCCATGACAGGACCCTTCGGGAGCAGTACTTC. Its protein is CASSHDRTLREQYF. The full variable domain, in which reference TRBV7-3 and TRBJ2-7 provide the parts outside the CDR3, is GAGVSQTPSNKVTEKGKYVELRCDPISGHTALYWYRQSLGQGPEFLIYFQGTGAADDSGLPNDRFFAVRPEGSVSTLKIQRTERGDSAVYLCASSHDRTLREQYFGPGTRLTVT.

This chain uses TRBV4-3 with TRBJ1-6; 7 bases are a match to TRBD1. Germline V gene lookup returns CDR1 LGHNA and CDR2 YSLEER. The CDR3 runs to 15 residues. The V gene end was trimmed by 7 bases and the J gene end by 7 bases; junction bases not matched to a gene: 10. CDR3 residues: CASKPRPGGNSPLHF. CDR3 in DNA: TGCGCCAGCAAACCGCGTCCAGGGGGGAATTCACCCCTCCACTTT.

The genes are TRBV7-8 and TRBJ2-1, with 9 bases fitting TRBD2. Germline CDR1 reads SGHVS; CDR2 reads FQNEAQ. V gave up 2 bases and J gave up 0 bases; unmatched junction bases: 8. This CDR3 is built from 18 residues. In DNA, the CDR3 is TGTGCCAGCAGCTTAAAGACTAGCGGACACCTCTCCTACAATGAGCAGTTCTTC. It is translated as CASSLKTSGHLSYNEQFF. Drawing the rest from reference TRBV7-8 and TRBJ2-1, the complete variable domain is GAGVSQSPRYKVAKRGQDVALRCDPISGHVSLFWYQQALGQGPEFLTYFQNEAQLDKSGLPSDRFFAERPEGSVSTLKIQRTQQEDSAVYLCASSLKTSGHLSYNEQFFGPGTRLTVL.

CDR3 residues: CASSYSNHGRSIQYF. CDR3 in DNA: TGTGCCAGCAGTTACTCTAACCATGGCAGGAGCATTCAGTACTTC. The J gene is TRBJ2-4, the V gene TRBV6-6; no definite D call. Germline V gives CDR1 MNHNY, CDR2 SVGAGI (reference sequence). Trimming took 0 bases from V and 9 from J, leaving 15 bases between them. The CDR3 has 15 amino acids.